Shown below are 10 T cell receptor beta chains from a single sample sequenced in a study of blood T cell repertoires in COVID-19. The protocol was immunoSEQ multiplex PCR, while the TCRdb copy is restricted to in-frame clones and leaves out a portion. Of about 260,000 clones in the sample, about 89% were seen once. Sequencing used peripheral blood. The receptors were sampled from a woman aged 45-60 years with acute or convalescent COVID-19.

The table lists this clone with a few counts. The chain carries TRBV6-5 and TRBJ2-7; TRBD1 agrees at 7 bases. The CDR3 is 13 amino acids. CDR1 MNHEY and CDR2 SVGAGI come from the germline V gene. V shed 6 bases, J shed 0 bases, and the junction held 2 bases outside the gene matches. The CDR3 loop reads CASRRGPSYEQYF. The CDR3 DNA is TGTGCCAGCAGGAGGGGGCCCTCCTACGAGCAGTACTTC.

DNA for the CDR3: TGTGCCAGCAGCTTTAGCGGTACCGAGCAGTTCTTC. This sequence encodes CASSFSGTEQFF. V gene TRBV7-2 combines with J gene TRBJ2-1; D may be TRBD2 (6 bases). CDR1 SGHTA and CDR2 FQGNSA come from the germline V gene. Trimming stripped 3 bases from V and 10 bases from J, with 10 bases between. The CDR3 has 12 amino acids.

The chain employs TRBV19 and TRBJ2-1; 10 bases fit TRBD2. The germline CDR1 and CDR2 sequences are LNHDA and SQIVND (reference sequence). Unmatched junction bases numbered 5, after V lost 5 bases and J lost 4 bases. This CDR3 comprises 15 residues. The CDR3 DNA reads TGTGCCAGTAGTCGAGGGACTAGCGCATACAATGAGCAGTTCTTC. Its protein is CASSRGTSAYNEQFF.

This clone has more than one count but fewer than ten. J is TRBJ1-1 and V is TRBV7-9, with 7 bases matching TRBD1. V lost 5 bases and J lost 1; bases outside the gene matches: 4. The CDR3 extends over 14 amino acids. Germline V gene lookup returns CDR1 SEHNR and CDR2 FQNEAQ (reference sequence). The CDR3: CASSDHRGNTEAFF. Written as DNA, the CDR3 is TGTGCCAGCAGCGACCACAGGGGGAACACTGAAGCTTTCTTT. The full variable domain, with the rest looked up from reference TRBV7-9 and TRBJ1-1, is DTGVSQNPRHKITKRGQNVTFRCDPISEHNRLYWYRQTLGQGPEFLTYFQNEAQLEKSRLLSDRFSAERPKGSFSTLEIQRTEQGDSAMYLCASSDHRGNTEAFFGQGTRLTVV.

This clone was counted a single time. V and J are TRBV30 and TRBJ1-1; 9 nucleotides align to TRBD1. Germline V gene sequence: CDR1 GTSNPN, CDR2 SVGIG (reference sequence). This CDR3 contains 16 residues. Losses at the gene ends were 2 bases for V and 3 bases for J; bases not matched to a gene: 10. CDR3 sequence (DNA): TGTGCCTGGAGTTCGGGGACAGGGAGGGGGGACACTGAAGCTTTCTTT. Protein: CAWSSGTGRGDTEAFF. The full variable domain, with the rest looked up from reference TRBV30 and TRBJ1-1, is SQTIHQWPATLVQPVGSPLSLECTVEGTSNPNLYWYRQAAGRGLQLLFYSVGIGQISSEVPQNLSASRPQDRQFILSSKKLLLSDSGFYLCAWSSGTGRGDTEAFFGQGTRLTVV.

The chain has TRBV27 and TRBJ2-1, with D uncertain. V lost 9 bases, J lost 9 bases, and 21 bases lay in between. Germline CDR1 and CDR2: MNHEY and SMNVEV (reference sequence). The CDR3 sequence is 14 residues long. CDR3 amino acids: CASNRVYGQGEQFF. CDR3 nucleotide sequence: TGTGCCAGTAACCGGGTCTACGGCCAAGGTGAGCAGTTCTTC.

The CDR3 is CASSFGGPIVPEAFF. DNA for the CDR3: TGTGCCAGCAGCTTCGGAGGTCCAATTGTGCCTGAAGCTTTCTTT. The V and J genes are TRBV7-2 and TRBJ1-1; the D is unclear. CDR3 length: 15 residues. CDR1 SGHTA and CDR2 FQGNSA come from the germline V gene. Trimming stripped 3 bases from V and 6 bases from J, with 17 bases between. Looking up the rest from reference TRBV7-2 and TRBJ1-1 gives the full variable domain: GAGVSQSPSNKVTEKGKDVELRCDPISGHTALYWYRQSLGQGLEFLIYFQGNSAPDKSGLPSDRFSAERTGGSVSTLTIQRTQQEDSAVYLCASSFGGPIVPEAFFGQGTRLTVV.

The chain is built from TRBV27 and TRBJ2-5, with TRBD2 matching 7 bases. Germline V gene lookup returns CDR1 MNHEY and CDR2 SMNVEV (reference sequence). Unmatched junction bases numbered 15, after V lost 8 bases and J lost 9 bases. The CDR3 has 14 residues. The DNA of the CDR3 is TGTGCCAGCTCCTCGGGGGGAGCGTTCCGTGCCCAGTACTTC. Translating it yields CASSSGGAFRAQYF.

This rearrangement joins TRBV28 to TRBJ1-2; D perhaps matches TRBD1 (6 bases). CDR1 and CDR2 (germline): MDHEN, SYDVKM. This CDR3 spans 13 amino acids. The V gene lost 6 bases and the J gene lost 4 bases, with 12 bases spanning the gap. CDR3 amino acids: CASSSGQSYGYTF. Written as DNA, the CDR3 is TGTGCCAGCAGCTCCGGACAGTCCTATGGCTACACCTTC.

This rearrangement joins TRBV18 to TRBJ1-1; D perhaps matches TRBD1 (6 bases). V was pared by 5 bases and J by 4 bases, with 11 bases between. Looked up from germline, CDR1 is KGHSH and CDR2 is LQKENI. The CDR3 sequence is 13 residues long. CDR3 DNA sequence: TGTGCCAGCTCAGGCGGACAGACCACTGAAGCTTTCTTT. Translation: CASSGGQTTEAFF.